Below are 13 T cell receptor beta chains sequenced from a single sample in a study of T cells in Graves' hyperthyroidism and ophthalmopathy. There were TCR beta CDR3 regions amplified from RNA transcripts. The TCR CDR3 was amplified in a first-round RT-PCR using the HTBI primer set. TCRdb recomputed calls from the multiplex PCR reads with MiXCR, one row per CDR3 protein. The sample carries roughly 800,000 distinct CDR3 sequences, roughly 40% recorded once. The sequencing sample was made of blood. The receptors originated from a man in his late teens or twenties with Graves' hyperthyroidism.

As to this clonotype: Being one base from a much bigger clone, this may be a read error. Here the CDR3 omits its conserved ending phenylalanine or tryptophan, so a read error is the likely source. The chain carries TRBV19 and TRBJ1-2; 9 positions match TRBD1. Germline V gene lookup returns CDR1 LNHDA and CDR2 SQIVND (reference sequence). The CDR3 extends over 13 amino acids. The V segment lost 8 bases and the J segment 8 bases; nucleotides outside the gene matches: 9. CDR3 sequence: CASGTGTQSGYTL. For the CDR3, the DNA is TGTGCCAGTGGGACAGGGACCCAATCAGGCTACACCCTC.

Remarks on this clonotype: No conserved phenylalanine or tryptophan ends this CDR3, so it is likely a read error. The chain joins TRBV25-1 to TRBJ1-2; 10 positions match TRBD1. Trimming took 4 bases from V and 5 from J; bases not matched to a gene: 10. Germline V gives CDR1 MGHDK, CDR2 SYGVNS. This CDR3 has 16 residues. The CDR3: CASSGARDRGLYGYTS. For the CDR3, the DNA is TGTGCCAGCAGTGGAGCCCGGGACAGGGGACTGTATGGCTACACCTCC.

This sequence joins TRBV10-2 and TRBJ1-3; D possibly corresponds to TRBD1 (5 bases). The CDR3 has 12 amino acids. Germline CDR1 is WSHSY and CDR2 is SAAADI. V lost 6 bases to trimming and J lost 7 bases, with 10 bases between them. CDR3 in DNA: TGCGCCAGCAGGACTGGGGCGAACACCATATATTTT. Translated, it gives CASRTGANTIYF.

The V and J genes are TRBV20-1 and TRBJ1-2; possible D gene TRBD1, 5 bases. Germline values: CDR1 DFQATT, CDR2 SNEGSKA (reference sequence). V was pared by 5 bases and J by 2 bases, with 18 bases between. The CDR3 consists of 15 residues. The CDR3 sequence is CSALDRDQSNYGYTF. Written as DNA, the CDR3 is TGCAGTGCTTTGGACCGGGACCAATCCAACTATGGCTACACCTTC.

This clonotype appeared a few times. This rearrangement joins TRBV12-3 or TRBV12-4 to TRBJ2-5; 9 bases are a match to TRBD1. J was trimmed by 5 bases and V by 6 bases; bases with no gene match: 7. CDR3 length: 14 amino acids. CDR3 DNA: TGTGCCAGCAGCCGACAGGGGGGTAGGGAGACCCAGTACTTC. Translated: CASSRQGGRETQYF.

The gene calls are TRBV7-9 and TRBJ1-3, with TRBD1 matching 7 bases. The CDR3 loop spans 15 amino acids. V was clipped by 1 base and J by 3 bases; unmatched bases: 3. Germline CDR1 is SEHNR and CDR2 is FQNEAQ (reference sequence). CDR3 protein: CASSLVGTVGNTIYF. DNA for the CDR3: TGTGCCAGCAGCTTAGTCGGGACAGTTGGAAACACCATATATTTT.

This chain uses TRBV19 with TRBJ2-5; perhaps TRBD2 as D (6 bases). The CDR3 is made up of 14 amino acids. Trimming removed 1 base at V and 5 bases at J, with 11 bases between. Germline CDR1 reads LNHDA; CDR2 reads SQIVND (reference sequence). DNA of the CDR3: TGTGCCAGTAGTATAGGGGGGGTCGGTGAGACCCAGTACTTC. Its translation: CASSIGGVGETQYF.

The chain joins TRBV11-2 to TRBJ2-2, with no clear D. CDR1 and CDR2 from the germline V gene are SGHAT and FQNNGV. The CDR3 length is 17 residues. The V and J ends lost 3 bases and 6 bases respectively, with 20 bases between them. The CDR3 region has the DNA TGTGCCAGCAGCTTTTCTTCAACCCTATCTATTGCCGGGGAGCTGTTTTTT. Its translation: CASSFSSTLSIAGELFF.

In this sample, this clonotype turned up a few times. The CDR3 nucleotides read TGTGCCAGCAGCACCTTTGAGCTGGGCCGGTACGAGCAGTACTTC. It yields the protein CASSTFELGRYEQYF. The chain combines TRBV7-9 with TRBJ2-7; no firm D call. The CDR3 length is 15 residues. V shed 5 bases and J shed 4 bases, with 18 bases lying between them. From germline, CDR1 is SEHNR and CDR2 FQNEAQ (reference sequence).

This clonotype has ten or more counts. In DNA form, the CDR3 reads TGCAGCGTTGATCTGAGGGCGGAGACCCAGTACTTC. Translating it yields CSVDLRAETQYF. The chain employs TRBV29-1 and TRBJ2-5; possible D gene TRBD2, 5 bases. Germline-derived CDR1 and CDR2 are SQVTM and ANQGSEA. There are 12 residues in the CDR3. V was clipped by 3 bases and J by 5 bases, with 10 bases between them. Combining the CDR3 with reference TRBV29-1 and TRBJ2-5 gives the whole variable domain SAVISQKPSRDICQRGTSLTIQCQVDSQVTMMFWYRQQPGQSLTLIATANQGSEATYESGFVIDKFPISRPNLTFSTLTVSNMSPEDSSIYLCSVDLRAETQYFGPGTRLLVL.

This clonotype has a count of ten or more. This chain links TRBV10-2 with TRBJ1-1; tentative D call: TRBD1 (6 bases). The CDR3 has 14 residues. V was clipped by 3 bases and J by 0 bases, with 8 bases between them. Germline values: CDR1 WSHSY, CDR2 SAAADI. DNA for the CDR3: TGCGCCAGCAGTGAAGGGGGGGTGAACACTGAAGCTTTCTTT. It is translated as CASSEGGVNTEAFF.

This chain links TRBV7-3 with TRBJ2-2, with TRBD1 identical over 8 bases. Trimming removed 5 bases from V and 6 bases from J; junction bases left unmatched: 5. CDR1 and CDR2 from the germline V gene are SGHTA and FQGTGA. This CDR3 has 14 amino acids. The CDR3 sequence: CASSTKTGAGELFF. In DNA form, the CDR3 reads TGTGCCAGCAGCACAAAGACAGGGGCCGGGGAGCTGTTTTTT.

For this clonotype: This may arise from a read error, as a much more abundant clone is one base away. The chain has TRBV7-9 and TRBJ1-1; unclear D gene. Germline-derived CDR1 and CDR2 are SEHNR and FQNEAQ (reference sequence). The CDR3 is 16 amino acids. Trimming left V 0 bases short and J 10 bases short, with 21 bases between. As DNA, the CDR3 is TGTGCCAGCAGCTTAGCGCGTGACTGGCTAAGCGTTGGAGCTTTCTTT. Translating gives CASSLARDWLSVGAFF.